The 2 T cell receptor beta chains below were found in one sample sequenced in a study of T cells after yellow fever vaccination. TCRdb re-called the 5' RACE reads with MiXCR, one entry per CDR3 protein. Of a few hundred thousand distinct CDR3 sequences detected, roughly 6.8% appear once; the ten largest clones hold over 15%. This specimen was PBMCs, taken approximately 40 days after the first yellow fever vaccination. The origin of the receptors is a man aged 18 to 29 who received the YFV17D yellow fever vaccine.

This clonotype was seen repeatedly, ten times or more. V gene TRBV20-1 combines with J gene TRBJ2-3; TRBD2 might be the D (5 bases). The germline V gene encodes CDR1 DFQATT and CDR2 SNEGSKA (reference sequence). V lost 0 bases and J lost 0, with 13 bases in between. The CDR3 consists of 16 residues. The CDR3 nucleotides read TGCAGTGCTAGAGATCTCGGGGTCTTTAGCACAGATACGCAGTATTTT. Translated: CSARDLGVFSTDTQYF.

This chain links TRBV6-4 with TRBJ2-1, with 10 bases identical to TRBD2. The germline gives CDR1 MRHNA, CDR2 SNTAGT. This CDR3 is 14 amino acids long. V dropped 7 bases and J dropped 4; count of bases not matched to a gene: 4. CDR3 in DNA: TGTGCCAGCATACTTAGCGGGGGGTACAATGAGCAGTTCTTC. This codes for CASILSGGYNEQFF.